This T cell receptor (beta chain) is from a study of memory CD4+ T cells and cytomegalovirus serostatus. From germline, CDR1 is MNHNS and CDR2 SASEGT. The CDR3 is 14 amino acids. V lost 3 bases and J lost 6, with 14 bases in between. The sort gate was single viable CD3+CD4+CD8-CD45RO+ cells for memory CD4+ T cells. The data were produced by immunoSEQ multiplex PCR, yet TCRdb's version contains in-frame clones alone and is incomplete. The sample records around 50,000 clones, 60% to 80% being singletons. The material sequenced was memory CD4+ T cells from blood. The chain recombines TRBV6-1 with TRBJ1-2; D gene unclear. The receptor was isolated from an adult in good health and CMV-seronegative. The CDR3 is CASSEHKLVHGYTF. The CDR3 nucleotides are TGTGCCAGCAGTGAGCACAAGTTAGTCCATGGCTACACCTTC.